The 27 T cell receptor beta chains in this list originate from one sample, sequenced in a study of radiotherapy plus CTLA-4 blockade in lung cancer. Assay used: immunoSEQ multiplex PCR; TCRdb lists only in-frame clones, some missing. The data contain some 80,000 clones, 78% of them singletons. Sequencing used peripheral blood, obtained from a patient treated with radiotherapy plus ipilimumab. These receptors all come from a human donor with non-small cell lung cancer whose response to radiotherapy plus ipilimumab could not be evaluated. Some clones in this sample may be carry-over from other donors' samples.

The V and J genes are TRBV5-1 and TRBJ2-2; a weak D match, TRBD1 (6 bases). The ends were cut back, 0 bases at V and 6 bases at J, with 9 bases in the middle. The CDR3 length is 14 residues. Germline CDR1 is SGHRS and CDR2 is YFSETQ. The CDR3 region has the DNA TGCGCCAGCAGCTTGGGACAGGTTCCCGGGGAGCTGTTTTTT. Translation gives CASSLGQVPGELFF.

This chain connects TRBV18 to TRBJ2-5, with D maybe TRBD1 (6 bases). Germline V gene sequence: CDR1 KGHSH, CDR2 LQKENI. V lost 1 base, J lost 1 base, and 16 bases lay in between. The CDR3 runs to 17 residues. In DNA, the CDR3 is TGTGCCAGCTCACCACTTCCGGGACAACACCCCCAAGAGACCCAGTACTTC. This encodes CASSPLPGQHPQETQYF.

The rearrangement joins TRBV6-5 to TRBJ2-7, with D hard to call. Trimming left V 6 bases short and J 0 bases short, with 9 bases between. The CDR3 runs to 13 residues. The germline gives CDR1 MNHEY, CDR2 SVGAGI. CDR3 bases: TGTGCCAGCAGGTCCGGGTCCTCCTACGAGCAGTACTTC. Protein product: CASRSGSSYEQYF.

V and J are TRBV6-1 and TRBJ2-1; TRBD1 agrees at 12 bases. The CDR3 runs to 14 residues. Trimming at V came to 6 bases and at J to 8 bases, leaving 5 bases not matched to a gene. CDR1 is MNHNS and CDR2 is SASEGT in the germline V gene. The CDR3 loop reads CASRGTGGRDEQFF. Here the CDR3 DNA reads TGTGCCAGCAGAGGGACAGGGGGCCGCGATGAGCAGTTCTTC.

A single count supports this clone. The chain is built from TRBV5-1 and TRBJ2-6, with 8 nucleotides matching TRBD1. The CDR3 length is 18 residues. V was pared by 0 bases and J by 4 bases, with 9 bases of the junction left unmatched. CDR1 is SGHRS, CDR2 YFSETQ, per germline. CDR3 nucleotide sequence: TGCGCCAGCAGCTTGGAGCCCCAGGGGGCGCTCGGGGCCAACGTCCTGACTTTC. This gives the protein CASSLEPQGALGANVLTF.

This rearrangement joins TRBV18 to TRBJ2-5; TRBD2 agrees at 10 bases. The assigned J gene may be wrong: the sequence end matches TRBJ2-7 better. The CDR3 contains 18 residues. Germline-derived CDR1 and CDR2 are KGHSH and LQKENI. Written as DNA, the CDR3 is TGTGCCAGCTCACCACAACTAGCGGGGTCAAACCCAAACTACGAGCAGTACTTC. Translated, it gives CASSPQLAGSNPNYEQYF.

The chain recombines TRBV29-1 with TRBJ1-1; 10 nucleotides agree with TRBD1. Germline CDR1 reads SQVTM; CDR2 reads ANQGSEA. V gave up 6 bases and J gave up 3 bases; unmatched junction bases: 7. The CDR3 runs 14 residues. The CDR3 nucleotides are TGCAGCGTCCTGGGACAGGGGTTATACACTGAAGCTTTCTTT. It encodes CSVLGQGLYTEAFF.

This sequence joins TRBV5-5 and TRBJ1-3; no reliable D call. The CDR3 loop spans 16 amino acids. V dropped 2 bases and J dropped 0 bases, with 12 bases sitting between them. Germline CDR1 and CDR2: SGHKS and YYEKEE (reference sequence). As DNA, the CDR3 is TGTGCCAGCAGCTTACTTGACTCCCTCTCTGGAAACACCATATATTTT. Its protein product is CASSLLDSLSGNTIYF.

CDR3 DNA: TGCGCCAGCAGCTCGGGACAGATTCTCACAGATACGCAGTATTTT. It encodes CASSSGQILTDTQYF. V usage is TRBV5-1 and J usage is TRBJ2-3, with TRBD1 matching 7 bases. J gave up 2 bases and V 3 bases, and 6 bases lay outside the gene matches. Germline assignment: CDR1 SGHRS and CDR2 YFSETQ. This CDR3 is built from 15 residues. Based on the CDR3 plus reference TRBV5-1 and TRBJ2-3, the full variable domain is KAGVTQTPRYLIKTRGQQVTLSCSPISGHRSVSWYQQTPGQGLQFLFEYFSETQRNKGNFPGRFSGRQFSNSRSEMNVSTLELGDSALYLCASSSGQILTDTQYFGPGTRLTVL.

This clone was seen only a few times. The V gene is TRBV10-3, the J gene TRBJ1-5; TRBD1 is a possible D gene (6 bases). This CDR3 is 16 amino acids long. V was clipped by 10 bases and J by 3 bases, with 22 bases between them. Germline V gene lookup returns CDR1 ENHRY and CDR2 SYGVKD. The CDR3 DNA reads as TGTGCCAGTGGGGGGGCCCTAGGACAGCCCAATCAGCCCCAGCATTTT. This sequence encodes CASGGALGQPNQPQHF.

This rearrangement joins TRBV9 to TRBJ1-2; perhaps TRBD1 as D (6 bases). Germline CDR1 SGDLS, CDR2 YYNGEE. The CDR3 sequence is 14 residues long. The ends were cut back, 6 bases at V and 2 bases at J, with 14 bases in the middle. The CDR3 spells CASTAHDRNYGYTF. The DNA for the CDR3 is TGTGCCAGCACCGCCCATGACAGGAACTATGGCTACACCTTC. Using reference TRBV9 and TRBJ1-2 for the parts outside the CDR3, the full variable domain is DSGVTQTPKHLITATGQRVTLRCSPRSGDLSVYWYQQSLDQGLQFLIQYYNGEERAKGNILERFSAQQFPDLHSELNLSSLELGDSALYFCASTAHDRNYGYTFGSGTRLTVV.

In regard to this clone: The junction and the germline gene differ at one end; a read error may be behind it. The genes are TRBV19 and TRBJ1-2; D is unresolved. Germline loops: CDR1 LNHDA, CDR2 SQIVND (reference sequence). The CDR3 spans 13 residues. CDR3 coding DNA: TGTGCCAATAGTTATTCCACAAACTATGGCTACACCTTC. Amino acid sequence: CANSYSTNYGYTF.

The chain combines TRBV19 with TRBJ1-5; D is ambiguous. Trimming left V 3 bases short and J 4 bases short, with 10 bases between. This CDR3 is built from 14 residues. Per germline, CDR1 LNHDA and CDR2 SQIVND (reference sequence). The DNA of the CDR3 is TGTGCCAGTAGTATCCGTGGCGGGAATCAGCCCCAGCATTTT. This encodes CASSIRGGNQPQHF.

The chain recombines TRBV6-5 with TRBJ1-1, with no clear D. V shed 9 bases and J shed 4 bases, with 15 bases lying between them. Per the germline V gene, CDR1 is MNHEY and CDR2 is SVGAGI. The CDR3 extends over 13 amino acids. As DNA, the CDR3 is TGTGCCAGTAACACGGGGTGGCCCACTGAAGCTTTCTTT. Encoded protein: CASNTGWPTEAFF.

The J gene is TRBJ2-7, the V gene TRBV5-1; tentatively, D is TRBD1 (6 bases). This CDR3 spans 12 amino acids. V was trimmed by 4 bases and J by 5 bases, leaving 10 bases between them. Germline V lookup: CDR1 SGHRS, CDR2 YFSETQ. CDR3 sequence: CASSLNRDEQYF. In DNA, the CDR3 is TGCGCCAGCAGCCTGAACAGGGACGAGCAGTACTTC. The entire variable domain, with the rest obtained from reference TRBV5-1 and TRBJ2-7, is as follows: KAGVTQTPRYLIKTRGQQVTLSCSPISGHRSVSWYQQTPGQGLQFLFEYFSETQRNKGNFPGRFSGRQFSNSRSEMNVSTLELGDSALYLCASSLNRDEQYFGPGTRLTVT.

The V and J genes are TRBV7-2 and TRBJ2-7; a weak D match, TRBD1 (5 bases). Germline-derived CDR1 and CDR2 are SGHTA and FQGNSA. V was clipped by 1 base and J by 6 bases, with 13 bases between them. CDR3 length: 14 residues. The CDR3 loop reads CASSLEGALGEQYF. The CDR3 region has the DNA TGTGCCAGCAGCTTAGAAGGGGCGCTGGGCGAGCAGTACTTC.

The chain has TRBV5-1 and TRBJ2-7, with 11 bases fitting TRBD2. V dropped 4 bases and J dropped 3; count of bases not matched to a gene: 9. The germline V gene has CDR1 SGHRS and CDR2 YFSETQ. This CDR3 region has 16 residues. CDR3 nucleotides: TGCGCCAGCAGCCGCTCCTCACTAGCGGGGGTCTACGAGCAGTACTTC. Amino acid sequence: CASSRSSLAGVYEQYF.

A few counts support this clone. V usage is TRBV5-1 and J usage is TRBJ1-1, with D perhaps TRBD1 (6 bases). Per germline, CDR1 SGHRS and CDR2 YFSETQ. The CDR3 spans 16 residues. V lost 0 bases to trimming and J lost 3 bases, with 15 bases between them. In DNA, the CDR3 is TGCGCCAGCAGCTTGGAGTCCGGGGAGGGGGACACTGAAGCTTTCTTT. Amino acids: CASSLESGEGDTEAFF.

The chain is built from TRBV6-6 and TRBJ1-1, with D possibly being TRBD1 (6 bases). This CDR3 is built from 13 residues. Germline-derived CDR1 and CDR2 are MNHNY and SVGAGI (reference sequence). V lost 8 bases and J lost 0, with 10 bases in between. The CDR3 loop is CASQQGMNTEAFF. CDR3 nucleotides: TGTGCCAGCCAGCAGGGGATGAACACTGAAGCTTTCTTT.

The chain uses TRBV10-3 and TRBJ1-5, with D maybe TRBD1 (5 bases). Germline V gene lookup returns CDR1 ENHRY and CDR2 SYGVKD. V shed 3 bases and J shed 0 bases, with 12 bases lying between them. The CDR3 totals 16 residues. CDR3 in DNA: TGTGCCATCAGTGATTTCGACAGTCCTAGCAATCAGCCCCAGCATTTT. Translated, it gives CAISDFDSPSNQPQHF.

The chain recombines TRBV2 with TRBJ2-6; D call uncertain. CDR1 is SNHLY, CDR2 FYNNEI, per germline. The CDR3 spans 19 residues. The V and J ends lost 5 bases and 0 bases respectively, with 20 bases between them. Here the CDR3 DNA reads TGTGCCAGCAGTCCCACTCGAGGCATCCCTCTCTCTGGGGCCAACGTCCTGACTTTC. Encoded protein: CASSPTRGIPLSGANVLTF.

V is TRBV7-3 and J is TRBJ2-3; no definite D call. The V gene lost 6 bases and the J gene lost 0 bases, with 10 bases spanning the gap. The CDR3 covers 14 residues. Germline lookup yields CDR1 SGHTA and CDR2 FQGTGA. The CDR3 bases are TGTGCCAGCAGTCACGGGTCCAGCACAGATACGCAGTATTTT. Amino acid sequence: CASSHGSSTDTQYF. Filled out from reference TRBV7-3 and TRBJ2-3, the complete variable domain reads GAGVSQTPSNKVTEKGKYVELRCDPISGHTALYWYRQSLGQGPEFLIYFQGTGAADDSGLPNDRFFAVRPEGSVSTLKIQRTERGDSAVYLCASSHGSSTDTQYFGPGTRLTVL.

This clone occurred a few times. This chain uses TRBV2 with TRBJ1-2, with 9 nucleotides matching TRBD1. J was trimmed by 7 bases and V by 6 bases; bases with no gene match: 3. The CDR3 sequence is 12 residues long. Germline V lookup: CDR1 SNHLY, CDR2 FYNNEI. CDR3 amino acids: CASSTGGFGYTF. The DNA of the CDR3 is TGTGCCAGCAGCACAGGGGGCTTTGGCTACACCTTC.

The V and J genes are TRBV18 and TRBJ2-3, with a possible D match to TRBD1 (5 bases). This CDR3 comprises 16 residues. The germline V gene encodes CDR1 KGHSH and CDR2 LQKENI. Trimming left V 3 bases short and J 2 bases short, with 15 bases between. CDR3 sequence reads: CASSPTDVGSTDTQYF. CDR3 DNA: TGTGCCAGCTCACCGACAGATGTTGGATCCACAGATACGCAGTATTTT.

J is TRBJ2-2 and V is TRBV18, with no clear D. V lost 2 bases and J 3 bases, leaving 7 bases between the germline ends. In germline, CDR1 is KGHSH, CDR2 LQKENI. The CDR3 has 14 residues. DNA for the CDR3: TGTGCCAGCTCACCAAGAACAGACACCGGGGAGCTGTTTTTT. Protein: CASSPRTDTGELFF.

The chain recombines TRBV6-5 with TRBJ1-2; no reliable D call. This CDR3 has 12 amino acids. CDR1 is MNHEY, CDR2 SVGAGI, per germline. Trimming cost V 5 bases and J 3 bases, with 7 bases left between them. CDR3 nucleotides: TGTGCCAGCAGTGCGTCCGACTATGGCTACACCTTC. It codes for CASSASDYGYTF.

This clone was recorded a few times. The V and J genes are TRBV6-5 and TRBJ1-2; 7 nucleotides match TRBD1. The CDR3 extends over 14 amino acids. The V and J ends lost 2 bases and 5 bases, in that order; junction bases with no gene match: 5. Per the germline V gene, CDR1 is MNHEY and CDR2 is SVGAGI. CDR3 sequence reads: CASSYPGTAYGYTF. The CDR3 coding sequence is TGTGCCAGCAGTTACCCCGGGACAGCGTATGGCTACACCTTC.